A single T cell receptor beta chain is shown here with its context. Looked up from germline, CDR1 is MGHDK and CDR2 is SYGVNS. This CDR3 has 12 residues. V was cut by 5 bases and J by 9 bases, with 11 bases left in between. A second PCR, run for about 6 to 12 cycles, used a sample-barcoded 5' primer plus a J-beta primer mix. TCRdb fed the 5' RACE reads into MiXCR, producing one record per CDR3 protein. The sample has 730,000 or so distinct CDR3 sequences; 43% are singletons. This sample is drawn from a study of blood T cells in healthy people across ages. This receptor was taken from an older woman in good health. The rearrangement joins TRBV25-1 to TRBJ1-5; D is unresolved. The material sequenced was blood. The CDR3 spells CASSLAAGPQHF. Here the CDR3 DNA reads TGTGCCAGCAGTTTGGCCGCTGGGCCCCAGCATTTT. The entire variable domain, with the rest obtained from reference TRBV25-1 and TRBJ1-5, is as follows: EADIYQTPRYLVIGTGKKITLECSQTMGHDKMYWYQQDPGMELHLIHYSYGVNSTEKGDLSSESTVSRIRTEHFPLTLESARPSHTSQYLCASSLAAGPQHFGDGTRLSIL.